Listed below are T cell receptor beta chains from one sample, sequenced in a study of T cells in Graves' hyperthyroidism and ophthalmopathy. TCRdb reprocessed the multiplex PCR reads with MiXCR, giving one entry per CDR3 protein. In the table there are some 690,000 distinct CDR3 sequences, 17% of which are singletons. Sequencing was carried out using blood. These receptors originate from a man aged 45 to 65 with Graves' hyperthyroidism. The CDR3 runs from the conserved cysteine through the conserved F or W. The order of the fields is J gene, D gene, V gene, clone size, CDR3 protein, CDR3 DNA. A D gene is named only where the DNA matches it firmly. Rows may omit the clone size; those that give it use once, few, many or a size class.

>TRBJ2-1|-|TRBV3-1|-
CASSRGTITYNEQFF
TGTGCCAGCAGCCGCGGGACCATTACCTACAATGAGCAGTTCTTC
>TRBJ2-1|-|TRBV3-1|many
CASSPPWPHNEQFF
TGTGCCAGCAGCCCCCCTTGGCCCCACAATGAGCAGTTCTTC
>TRBJ2-3|TRBD2|TRBV5-1|few
CASSLERGTLNTQYF
TGCGCCAGCAGCTTGGAGCGGGGGACGTTAAATACGCAGTATTTT
>TRBJ2-1|TRBD2|TRBV9|-
CASSARTGTSIYNEQFF
TGTGCCAGCAGCGCCCGAACCGGGACTAGCATCTACAATGAGCAGTTCTTC
>TRBJ2-1|-|TRBV28|many
CASSLSGAEQFF
TGTGCCAGCAGTTTATCGGGTGCTGAGCAGTTCTTC
>TRBJ1-4|TRBD1|TRBV27|many
CASSWGQGLPEKLFF
TGTGCCAGCAGTTGGGGACAGGGGTTGCCTGAAAAACTGTTTTTT
>TRBJ2-2|-|TRBV11-2|many
CASSLMDSLNTGELFF
TGTGCCAGCAGCTTAATGGACTCCTTGAACACCGGGGAGCTGTTTTTT
>TRBJ2-7|TRBD2|TRBV10-3|many
CAIHPGLAERYEQYF
TGTGCCATCCACCCGGGACTAGCGGAGAGGTACGAGCAGTACTTC
>TRBJ1-5|-|TRBV18|-
CASSRGTGYSNQPQHF
TGTGCCAGCTCACGAGGGACGGGATATAGCAATCAGCCCCAGCATTTT
>TRBJ2-2|TRBD2|TRBV28|many
CASSRTSGRGGELFF
TGTGCCAGCAGTCGGACTAGCGGGAGGGGCGGGGAGCTGTTTTTT
>TRBJ2-1|TRBD2|TRBV24-1|-
CATSDRPSGIYNEQFF
TGTGCCACCAGTGATCGGCCTAGCGGGATATACAATGAGCAGTTCTTC
>TRBJ2-2|-|TRBV20-1|-
CSATGPQGDPGRAGELFF
TGCAGTGCTACCGGACCTCAGGGAGACCCGGGTAGGGCCGGGGAGCTGTTTTTT
>TRBJ1-2|TRBD1|TRBV28|few
CASSQIGTGANYGYTF
TGTGCCAGCAGCCAGATTGGGACAGGAGCTAACTATGGCTACACCTTC
>TRBJ1-5|-|TRBV27|many
CASSPGASNQPQHF
TGTGCCAGCAGTCCGGGGGCCAGCAATCAGCCCCAGCATTTT
>TRBJ2-7|TRBD1|TRBV28|few
CASRSLQGKRSYEQYF
TGTGCCAGCAGATCGCTACAGGGGAAGCGCTCCTACGAGCAGTACTTC
>TRBJ2-4|-|TRBV20-1|few
CSAEVQGGVENIQYF
TGCAGTGCAGAGGTCCAGGGAGGTGTGGAAAACATTCAGTACTTC
>TRBJ2-2|TRBD2|TRBV11-2|-
CASSASSGNTGELFF
TGTGCCAGCAGCGCATCTAGCGGCAACACCGGGGAGCTGTTTTTT
>TRBJ1-2|-|TRBV7-2|many
CASSLARGPYGYTF
TGTGCCAGCAGCTTAGCGCGGGGACCCTATGGCTACACCTTC
>TRBJ2-1|TRBD2|TRBV5-1|few
CASSGLAGGPGNEQFF
TGCGCCAGCAGCGGCTTAGCGGGAGGGCCAGGCAATGAGCAGTTCTTC
>TRBJ2-4|-|TRBV28|-
CASSLGGKVQYF
TGTGCCAGCAGTTTAGGGGGTAAAGTTCAGTACTTC
>TRBJ1-1|-|TRBV29-1|-
CSVPPRGDEAFF
TGCAGCGTCCCTCCCCGGGGGGACGAAGCTTTCTTT
>TRBJ2-3|-|TRBV6-5|few
CASSYSTQGTDTQYF
TGTGCCAGCAGTTACTCGACCCAGGGCACAGATACGCAGTATTTT
>TRBJ2-2|TRBD2|TRBV13|-
CASSPEGTSDNTGELFF
TGTGCCAGCAGCCCAGAGGGGACTAGCGACAACACCGGGGAGCTGTTTTTT
>TRBJ1-2|TRBD1|TRBV15|many
CATSAPTARQGYGYGYTF
TGTGCCACCAGCGCACCGACCGCCAGACAGGGCTACGGCTATGGCTACACCTTC
>TRBJ2-7|-|TRBV11-2|many
CASSSDSHPNEQYF
TGTGCCAGCAGCTCGGACAGTCATCCTAACGAGCAGTACTTC
>TRBJ1-4|TRBD1|TRBV10-2|many
CASSAGTGTEKLFF
TGCGCCAGCAGTGCAGGGACAGGGACTGAAAAACTGTTTTTT
>TRBJ2-5|TRBD2|TRBV5-4|-
CASSQRLAFETQYF
TGTGCCAGCAGCCAAAGACTAGCGTTTGAGACCCAGTACTTC
>TRBJ2-3|TRBD2|TRBV6-1|many
CASSEGAGARGADTQYF
TGTGCCAGCAGTGAAGGAGCGGGAGCCCGGGGGGCAGATACGCAGTATTTT
>TRBJ2-1|TRBD2|TRBV3-1|-
CASSHGRTSGNEQFF
TGTGCCAGCAGCCACGGGAGGACTAGCGGTAATGAGCAGTTCTTC
>TRBJ2-2|-|TRBV18|-
CASSPVGSINTGELFF
TGTGCCAGCTCACCTGTAGGCTCGATCAACACCGGGGAGCTGTTTTTT
>TRBJ2-3|TRBD2|TRBV27|many
CASSQRLANTDTQYF
TGTGCCAGCAGTCAGCGACTAGCCAACACAGATACGCAGTATTTT
>TRBJ2-3|TRBD2|TRBV5-1|-
CASTNKGSTSGRLDTQYF
TGCGCCAGCACAAATAAGGGATCGACTAGCGGGAGGTTAGATACGCAGTATTTT
>TRBJ1-1|-|TRBV6-2/TRBV6-3|-
CASSLQGRYTEAFF
TGTGCCAGCAGTCTACAGGGAAGGTACACTGAAGCTTTCTTT
>TRBJ1-2|-|TRBV20-1|few
CSARAGGYTF
TGCAGTGCTAGAGCGGGCGGCTACACCTTC
>TRBJ2-4|-|TRBV6-5|-
CASSYLQGQKNTQYF
TGTGCCAGCAGTTACCTACAAGGACAGAAAAACACTCAGTACTTC
>TRBJ1-5|-|TRBV10-3|once
CAISESKKGVGDQPQHF
TGTGCCATCAGTGAGTCGAAGAAGGGGGTGGGTGATCAGCCCCAGCATTTT
>TRBJ2-5|-|TRBV12-3/TRBV12-4|many
CASSLGPVGETQYF
TGTGCCAGCAGTTTAGGCCCTGTGGGGGAGACCCAGTACTTC
>TRBJ2-5|-|TRBV28|many
CATLLRDGQETQYF
TGTGCCACCCTATTGCGGGACGGGCAAGAGACCCAGTACTTC
>TRBJ1-3|-|TRBV20-1|-
CSARDSRGSTGNTIYF
TGCAGTGCTAGAGATTCGCGGGGCTCAACTGGAAACACCATATATTTT
>TRBJ2-1|TRBD2|TRBV20-1|many
CSAEVATGTSGRGYQFF
TGCAGTGCTGAGGTCGCAACCGGGACTAGCGGGAGGGGATATCAGTTCTTC
>TRBJ2-5|-|TRBV12-3/TRBV12-4|many
CASSFRGETQYF
TGTGCCAGCAGTTTTCGTGGGGAGACCCAGTACTTC
>TRBJ2-7|TRBD1|TRBV2|many
CASRGQGASEQYF
TGTGCCAGCAGGGGACAGGGGGCGTCCGAGCAGTACTTC
>TRBJ2-1|TRBD2|TRBV27|many
CASSLSRLAGYNEQFF
TGTGCCAGCAGTTTATCGCGACTAGCTGGCTACAATGAGCAGTTCTTC
>TRBJ2-5|TRBD1|TRBV28|many
CASRSGTGARETQYF
TGTGCCAGCAGATCCGGGACAGGGGCCCGAGAGACCCAGTACTTC
>TRBJ2-1|-|TRBV6-1|few
CASRQGLSSYNEQFF
TGTGCCAGCAGACAGGGACTGAGCTCCTACAATGAGCAGTTCTTC
>TRBJ2-1|-|TRBV3-1|few
CASSQDLESLYEQFF
TGTGCCAGCAGCCAAGATTTGGAAAGCCTCTATGAGCAGTTCTTC